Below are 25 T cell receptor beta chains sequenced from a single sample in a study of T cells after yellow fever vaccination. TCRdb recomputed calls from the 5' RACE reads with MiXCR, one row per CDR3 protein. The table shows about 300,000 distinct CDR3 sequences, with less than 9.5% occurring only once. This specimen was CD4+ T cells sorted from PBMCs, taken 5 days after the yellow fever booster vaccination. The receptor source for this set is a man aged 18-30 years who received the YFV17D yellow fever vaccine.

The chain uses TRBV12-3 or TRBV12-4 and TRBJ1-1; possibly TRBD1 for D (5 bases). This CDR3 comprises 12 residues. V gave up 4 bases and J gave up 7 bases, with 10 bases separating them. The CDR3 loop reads CASSSQVFEAFF. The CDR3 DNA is TGTGCCAGCAGTTCACAGGTGTTTGAAGCTTTCTTT.

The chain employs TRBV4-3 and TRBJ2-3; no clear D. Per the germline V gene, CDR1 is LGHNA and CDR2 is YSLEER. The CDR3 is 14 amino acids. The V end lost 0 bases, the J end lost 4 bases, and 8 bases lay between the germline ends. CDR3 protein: CASSQDRWSDTQYF. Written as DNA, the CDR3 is TGCGCCAGCAGCCAAGATCGGTGGTCAGATACGCAGTATTTT.

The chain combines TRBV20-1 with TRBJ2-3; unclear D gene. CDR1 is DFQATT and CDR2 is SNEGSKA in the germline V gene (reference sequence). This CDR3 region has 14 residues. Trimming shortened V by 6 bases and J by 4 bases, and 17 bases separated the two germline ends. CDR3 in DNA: TGCAGTGCCCAGTCGGGTGGCAGGTCAGATACGCAGTATTTT. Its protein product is CSAQSGGRSDTQYF.

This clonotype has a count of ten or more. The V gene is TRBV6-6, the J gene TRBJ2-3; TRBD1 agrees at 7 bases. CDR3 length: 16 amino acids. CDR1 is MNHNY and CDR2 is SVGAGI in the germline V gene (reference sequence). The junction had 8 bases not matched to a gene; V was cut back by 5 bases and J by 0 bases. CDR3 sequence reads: CASSKPQGMSTDTQYF. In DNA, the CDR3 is TGTGCCAGCAGTAAGCCACAGGGGATGAGCACAGATACGCAGTATTTT.

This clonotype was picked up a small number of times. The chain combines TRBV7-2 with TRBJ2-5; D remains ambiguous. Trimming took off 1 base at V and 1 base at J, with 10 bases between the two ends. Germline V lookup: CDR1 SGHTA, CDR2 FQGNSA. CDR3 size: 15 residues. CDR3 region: CASSLVTGPQETQYF. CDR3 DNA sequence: TGTGCCAGCAGCTTAGTTACCGGGCCCCAAGAGACCCAGTACTTC.

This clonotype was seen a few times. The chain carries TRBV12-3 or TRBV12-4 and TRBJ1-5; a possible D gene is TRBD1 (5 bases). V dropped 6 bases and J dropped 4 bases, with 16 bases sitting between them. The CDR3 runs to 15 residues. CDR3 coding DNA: TGTGCCAGCAGACTTACAGGCGATGGGAATCAGCCCCAGCATTTT. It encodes CASRLTGDGNQPQHF.

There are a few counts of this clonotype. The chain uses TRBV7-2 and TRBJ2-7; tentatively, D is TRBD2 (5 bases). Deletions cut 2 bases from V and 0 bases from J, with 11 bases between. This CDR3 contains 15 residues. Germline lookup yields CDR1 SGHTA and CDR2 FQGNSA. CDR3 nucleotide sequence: TGTGCCAGCAGCTTAAACGGGGTTAGCTCCTACGAGCAGTACGTC. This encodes CASSLNGVSSYEQYV.

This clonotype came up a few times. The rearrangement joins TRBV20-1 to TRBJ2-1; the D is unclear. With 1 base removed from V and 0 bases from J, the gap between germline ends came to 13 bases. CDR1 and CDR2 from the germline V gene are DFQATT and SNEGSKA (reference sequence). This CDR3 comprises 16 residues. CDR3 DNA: TGCAGTGCTAGAGTTAATTTGGCTAGCTCCTACAATGAGCAGTTCTTC. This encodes CSARVNLASSYNEQFF.

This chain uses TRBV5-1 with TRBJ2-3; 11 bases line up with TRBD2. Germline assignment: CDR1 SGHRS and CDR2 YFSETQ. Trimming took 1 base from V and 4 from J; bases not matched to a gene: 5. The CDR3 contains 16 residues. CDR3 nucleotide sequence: TGCGCCAGCAGCTTGCTAGCGGGGGGATTGGCAGATACGCAGTATTTT. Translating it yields CASSLLAGGLADTQYF.

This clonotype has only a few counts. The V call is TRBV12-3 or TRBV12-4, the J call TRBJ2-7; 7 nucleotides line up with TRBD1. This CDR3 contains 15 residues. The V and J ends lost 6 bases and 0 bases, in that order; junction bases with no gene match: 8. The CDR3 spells CASRTGYGHSYEQYF. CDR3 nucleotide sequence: TGTGCCAGCAGGACAGGGTACGGGCACTCCTACGAGCAGTACTTC.

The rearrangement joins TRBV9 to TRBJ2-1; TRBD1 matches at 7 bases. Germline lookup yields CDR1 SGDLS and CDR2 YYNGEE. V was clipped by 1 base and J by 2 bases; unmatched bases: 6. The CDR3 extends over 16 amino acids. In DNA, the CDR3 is TGTGCCAGCAGCGTACTCCGGGACAGCACCTACAATGAGCAGTTCTTC. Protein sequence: CASSVLRDSTYNEQFF.

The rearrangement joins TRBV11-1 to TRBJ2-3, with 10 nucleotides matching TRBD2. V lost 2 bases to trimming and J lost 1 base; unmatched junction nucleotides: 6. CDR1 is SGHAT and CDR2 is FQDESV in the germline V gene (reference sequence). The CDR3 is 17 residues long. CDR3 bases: TGTGCCAGCAGCTTATTCTTAGCGGGGGGCCGCACAGATACGCAGTATTTT. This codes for CASSLFLAGGRTDTQYF.

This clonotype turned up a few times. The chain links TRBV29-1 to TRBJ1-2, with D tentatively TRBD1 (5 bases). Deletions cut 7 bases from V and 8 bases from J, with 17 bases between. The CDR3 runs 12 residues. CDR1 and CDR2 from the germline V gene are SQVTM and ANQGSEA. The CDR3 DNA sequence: TGCAGCGCTCTAAAGGTACGGGACGGCTACACCTTC. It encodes CSALKVRDGYTF.

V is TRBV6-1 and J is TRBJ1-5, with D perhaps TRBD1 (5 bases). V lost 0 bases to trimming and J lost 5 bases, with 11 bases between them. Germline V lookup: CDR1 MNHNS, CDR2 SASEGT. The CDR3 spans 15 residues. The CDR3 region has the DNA TGTGCCAGCAGTGAAGCGCGGGGCAGTTATCAGCCCCAGCATTTT. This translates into CASSEARGSYQPQHF.

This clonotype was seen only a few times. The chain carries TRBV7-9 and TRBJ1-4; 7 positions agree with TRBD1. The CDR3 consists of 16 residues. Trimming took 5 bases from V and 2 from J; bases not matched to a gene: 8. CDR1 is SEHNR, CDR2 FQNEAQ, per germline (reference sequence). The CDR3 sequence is CASSPGQALTNEKLFF. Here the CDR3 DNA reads TGTGCCAGCAGCCCTGGACAGGCTCTGACTAATGAAAAACTGTTTTTT.

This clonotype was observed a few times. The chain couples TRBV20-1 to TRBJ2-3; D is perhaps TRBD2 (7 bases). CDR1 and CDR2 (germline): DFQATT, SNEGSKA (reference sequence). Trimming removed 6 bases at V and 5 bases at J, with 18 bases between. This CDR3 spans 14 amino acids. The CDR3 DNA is TGCAGTGCCCCTAGGGGGGGGGGCGTAGATACGCAGTATTTT. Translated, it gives CSAPRGGGVDTQYF.

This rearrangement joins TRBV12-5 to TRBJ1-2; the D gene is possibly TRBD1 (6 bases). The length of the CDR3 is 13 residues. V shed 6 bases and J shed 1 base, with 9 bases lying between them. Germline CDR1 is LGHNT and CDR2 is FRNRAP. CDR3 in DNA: TGTGCTAGTGGCCCACAGGGTAACTATGGCTACACCTTC. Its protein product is CASGPQGNYGYTF.

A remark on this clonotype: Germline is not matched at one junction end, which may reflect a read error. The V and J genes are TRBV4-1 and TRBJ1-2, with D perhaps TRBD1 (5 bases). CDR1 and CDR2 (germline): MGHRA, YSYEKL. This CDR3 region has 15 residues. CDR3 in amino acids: CASTQRMGDNYGYTF. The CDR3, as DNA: TGCGCCAGCACCCAAAGGATGGGGGACAACTATGGCTACACCTTC.

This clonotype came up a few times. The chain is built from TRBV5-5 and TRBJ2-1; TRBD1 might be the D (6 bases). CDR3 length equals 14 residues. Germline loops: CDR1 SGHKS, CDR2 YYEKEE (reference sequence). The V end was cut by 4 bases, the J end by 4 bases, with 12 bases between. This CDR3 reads CASSPGQFYNEQFF. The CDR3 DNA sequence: TGTGCCAGCAGCCCTGGACAGTTTTACAATGAGCAGTTCTTC.

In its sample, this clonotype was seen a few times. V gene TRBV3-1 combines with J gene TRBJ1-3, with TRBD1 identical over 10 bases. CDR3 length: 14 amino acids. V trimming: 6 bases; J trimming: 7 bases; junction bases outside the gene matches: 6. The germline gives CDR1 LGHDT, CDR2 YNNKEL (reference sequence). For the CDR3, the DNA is TGTGCCAGCAGTCTTGACAGGGGGCTTAACACCATATATTTT. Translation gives CASSLDRGLNTIYF.

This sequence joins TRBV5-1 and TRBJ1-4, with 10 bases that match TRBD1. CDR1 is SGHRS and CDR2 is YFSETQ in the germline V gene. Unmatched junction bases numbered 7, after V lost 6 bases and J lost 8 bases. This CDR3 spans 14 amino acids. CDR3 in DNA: TGCGCCAGCAACCCGGGACAGGGGCGAGAAAAACTGTTTTTT. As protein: CASNPGQGREKLFF.

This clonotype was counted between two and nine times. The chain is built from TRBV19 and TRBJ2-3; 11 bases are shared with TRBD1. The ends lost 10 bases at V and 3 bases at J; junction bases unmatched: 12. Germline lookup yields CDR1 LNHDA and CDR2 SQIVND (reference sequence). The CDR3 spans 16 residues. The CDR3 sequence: CATQTGTGGLTDTQYF. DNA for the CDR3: TGTGCCACACAAACCGGGACAGGGGGTCTAACAGATACGCAGTATTTT.

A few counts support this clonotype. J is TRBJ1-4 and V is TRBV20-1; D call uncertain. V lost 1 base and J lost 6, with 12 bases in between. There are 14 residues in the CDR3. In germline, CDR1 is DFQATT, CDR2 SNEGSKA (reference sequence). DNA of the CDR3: TGCAGTGCTAGAGTGCCGGGGATGGATGAAAAACTGTTTTTT. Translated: CSARVPGMDEKLFF.

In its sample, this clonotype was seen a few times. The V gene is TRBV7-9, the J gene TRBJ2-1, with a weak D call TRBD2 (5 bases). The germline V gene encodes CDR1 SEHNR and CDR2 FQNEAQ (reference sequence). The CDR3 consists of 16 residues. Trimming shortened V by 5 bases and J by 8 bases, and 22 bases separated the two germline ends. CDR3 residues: CASSPTRLIPADEQFF. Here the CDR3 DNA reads TGTGCCAGCAGCCCAACCCGACTAATCCCTGCCGATGAGCAGTTCTTC.

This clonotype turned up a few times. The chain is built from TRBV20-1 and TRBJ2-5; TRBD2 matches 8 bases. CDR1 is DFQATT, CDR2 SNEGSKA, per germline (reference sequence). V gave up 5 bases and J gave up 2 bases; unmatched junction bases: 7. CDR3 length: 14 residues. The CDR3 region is CSAPRAGEQETQYF. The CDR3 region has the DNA TGCAGTGCTCCCCGAGCGGGGGAGCAAGAGACCCAGTACTTC.